Listed here are 15 T cell receptor beta chains from one sample, sequenced in a study of beta chain features in type 1 diabetes (dated 2018 in TCRdb). Their antigen targets remain unknown. Libraries were built with the immunoSEQ multiplex PCR assay. The entire amount of isolated RNA was reverse transcribed using the High Capacity cDNA Reverse Transcription Kit, so the sequenced TCRB transcripts were expressed ones. The source is immuneACCESS, and TCRdb retained only in-frame sequences with V and J called. Part of the clones is not carried over; for the studies checked, unresolved V genes explain less than half of this, and the remainder is unexplained. The sample profile shows almost 350,000 clones; roughly a tenth of them were found once. Over 0.95% of the sample lies in the top ten. Study-level results and caveats: A moderate but significant shortening of TCRB CDR3 length was observed in type 1 diabetes patients in all four CD4+ subsets.

The sequencing input was central memory CD4+ T cells from blood. These TCRs come from a man aged 25-45 years with type 1 diabetes.

This rearrangement joins TRBV5-6 to TRBJ1-2; D possibly corresponds to TRBD1 (6 bases). Trimming removed 6 bases from V and 4 bases from J, with 13 bases in between. Germline V gene data show CDR1 as SGHDT and CDR2 as YYEEEE. The CDR3 is 13 amino acids. CDR3 amino acids: CASTRDTAYGYTF. CDR3 DNA: TGTGCCAGCACCCGGGACACCGCCTATGGCTACACCTTC.

This clone was recorded a few times. The chain has TRBV27 and TRBJ2-3, with D perhaps TRBD2 (5 bases). Germline-derived CDR1 and CDR2 are MNHEY and SMNVEV (reference sequence). This CDR3 spans 17 amino acids. Trimming pared 3 bases from V and 0 bases from J, leaving 16 bases between. CDR3 in amino acids: CASSFLKLVGSTDTQYF. Here the CDR3 DNA reads TGTGCCAGCAGTTTCCTCAAACTAGTCGGTAGCACAGATACGCAGTATTTT.

The chain carries TRBV19 and TRBJ2-1; no firm D call. CDR1 is LNHDA, CDR2 SQIVND, per germline (reference sequence). The CDR3 runs to 12 residues. Deletions cut 7 bases from V and 3 bases from J, with 7 bases between. The CDR3 nucleotides are TGTGCCAGTAACAGTCTCTACAATGAGCAGTTCTTC. Encoded protein: CASNSLYNEQFF.

The V and J genes are TRBV15 and TRBJ1-2, with a tentative D call TRBD1 (5 bases). Germline loops: CDR1 LNHNV, CDR2 YYDKDF (reference sequence). Trimming removed 6 bases from V and 5 bases from J, with 19 bases in between. The CDR3 is 15 residues long. The CDR3 DNA follows: TGTGCCACCAGACCCGGGGGGACGCAGTTTTATGGCTACACCTTC. This sequence encodes CATRPGGTQFYGYTF.

This clone was counted between two and nine times. The chain joins TRBV5-1 to TRBJ1-6, with TRBD1 matching 10 bases. The CDR3 runs to 18 residues. V lost 2 bases, J lost 9 bases, and 14 bases stayed unmatched. From germline, CDR1 is SGHRS and CDR2 YFSETQ. CDR3 nucleotides: TGCGCCAGCAGCTTATCGGCGACAGGGGGCTTACTTGGTTCACCCCTCCACTTT. This encodes CASSLSATGGLLGSPLHF.

This clone was observed a few times. The V call is TRBV29-1, the J call TRBJ1-1; D gene uncertain. The V end lost 7 bases, the J end lost 0 bases, and 9 bases lay between the germline ends. Germline CDR1 and CDR2: SQVTM and ANQGSEA. This CDR3 is 12 amino acids long. CDR3 amino acids: CSARHMNTEAFF. CDR3 DNA sequence: TGCAGCGCCAGACACATGAACACTGAAGCTTTCTTT.

This chain uses TRBV27 with TRBJ2-1; 7 bases are a match to TRBD2. The trim removed 6 bases at V and 6 bases at J, leaving 8 bases unmatched. Germline CDR1 MNHEY, CDR2 SMNVEV (reference sequence). The CDR3 spans 14 residues. As DNA, the CDR3 is TGTGCCAGCAGACTAGCGAGTGTGATCAATGAGCAGTTCTTC. Amino acids: CASRLASVINEQFF.

V is TRBV5-1 and J is TRBJ2-1, with 10 bases aligning to TRBD2. The germline V gene encodes CDR1 SGHRS and CDR2 YFSETQ. CDR3 length equals 15 residues. V lost 4 bases, J lost 3 bases, and 4 bases stayed unmatched. Written as DNA, the CDR3 is TGCGCCAGCAGCCCGACTAGCGGGCTCTACAATGAGCAGTTCTTC. Amino acid sequence: CASSPTSGLYNEQFF.

The chain uses TRBV7-9 and TRBJ1-5, with D unresolved. Deletions cut 5 bases from V and 3 bases from J, with 5 bases between. From germline, CDR1 is SEHNR and CDR2 FQNEAQ (reference sequence). The CDR3 extends over 12 amino acids. The CDR3, as DNA: TGTGCCAGCAGCACGAACAATCAGCCCCAGCATTTT. Amino acid sequence: CASSTNNQPQHF.

V is TRBV5-4 and J is TRBJ2-3, with 13 bases that match TRBD2. The J segment lost 5 bases and the V segment lost 4 bases, leaving 4 bases of the junction unmatched. Germline V lookup: CDR1 SGHNT, CDR2 YYREEE (reference sequence). The CDR3 consists of 15 residues. CDR3: CASSPGLAGEDTQYF. CDR3 bases: TGTGCCAGCAGCCCTGGACTAGCGGGGGAAGATACGCAGTATTTT.

This clone has a handful of counts. The J gene is TRBJ1-5, the V gene TRBV6-5; tentatively, D is TRBD1 (5 bases). Trimming removed 5 bases from V and 6 bases from J, with 11 bases in between. Germline V gene sequence: CDR1 MNHEY, CDR2 SVGAGI. There are 13 residues in the CDR3. The CDR3 protein is CASSGPGSQPQHF. The CDR3 DNA reads as TGTGCCAGCAGTGGCCCAGGGAGTCAGCCCCAGCATTTT.

The sample holds a few counts of this clone. The CDR3: CASSGEGHTVFAEAFF. Here the CDR3 DNA reads TGTGCCAGCAGCGGAGAGGGACACACGGTCTTTGCTGAAGCTTTCTTT. The rearrangement links TRBV9 to TRBJ1-1; D possibly corresponds to TRBD1 (6 bases). The CDR3 is 16 amino acids. Germline values: CDR1 SGDLS, CDR2 YYNGEE. Trimming took off 3 bases at V and 6 bases at J, with 21 bases between the two ends.

As concerns this clone: The sample has other DNA sequences that encode this CDR3 too. This chain joins TRBV7-2 and TRBJ1-2, with TRBD1 matching 8 bases. CDR3 size: 13 residues. The V gene's germline CDR1 is SGHTA and CDR2 FQGNSA. J was trimmed by 4 bases and V by 5 bases; bases with no gene match: 3. The CDR3 is CASSPGQGYGYTF. CDR3 in DNA: TGTGCCAGCAGCCCAGGACAGGGCTATGGCTACACCTTC.

The chain is built from TRBV2 and TRBJ2-5; D is possibly TRBD1 (5 bases). Germline V lookup: CDR1 SNHLY, CDR2 FYNNEI. The CDR3 runs 15 residues. Trimming removed 7 bases at V and 2 bases at J, with 17 bases between. Here the CDR3 reads CASIRRARDQETQYF. The CDR3 coding sequence is TGTGCCAGCATCAGACGGGCCAGGGATCAAGAGACCCAGTACTTC.

V gene TRBV30 combines with J gene TRBJ2-3; D may be TRBD1 or TRBD2 (5 bases each). Germline CDR1 and CDR2: GTSNPN and SVGIG (reference sequence). V gave up 3 bases and J gave up 0 bases, with 10 bases separating them. This CDR3 region has 14 residues. CDR3 DNA: TGTGCCTGGAGGAGGGGACCCAGCACAGATACGCAGTATTTT. Translation gives CAWRRGPSTDTQYF. Based on the CDR3 plus reference TRBV30 and TRBJ2-3, the full variable domain is SQTIHQWPATLVQPVGSPLSLECTVEGTSNPNLYWYRQAAGRGLQLLFYSVGIGQISSEVPQNLSASRPQDRQFILSSKKLLLSDSGFYLCAWRRGPSTDTQYFGPGTRLTVL.